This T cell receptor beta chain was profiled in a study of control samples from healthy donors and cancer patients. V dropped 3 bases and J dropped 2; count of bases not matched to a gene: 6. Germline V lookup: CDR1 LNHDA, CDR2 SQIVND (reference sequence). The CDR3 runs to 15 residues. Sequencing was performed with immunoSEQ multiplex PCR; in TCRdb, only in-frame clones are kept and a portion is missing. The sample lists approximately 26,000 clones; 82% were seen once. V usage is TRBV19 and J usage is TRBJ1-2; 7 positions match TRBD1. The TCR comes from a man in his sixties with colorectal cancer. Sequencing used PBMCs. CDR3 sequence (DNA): TGTGCCAGTAGTATTAAACGGGACAGAAACTATGGCTACACCTTC. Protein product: CASSIKRDRNYGYTF.